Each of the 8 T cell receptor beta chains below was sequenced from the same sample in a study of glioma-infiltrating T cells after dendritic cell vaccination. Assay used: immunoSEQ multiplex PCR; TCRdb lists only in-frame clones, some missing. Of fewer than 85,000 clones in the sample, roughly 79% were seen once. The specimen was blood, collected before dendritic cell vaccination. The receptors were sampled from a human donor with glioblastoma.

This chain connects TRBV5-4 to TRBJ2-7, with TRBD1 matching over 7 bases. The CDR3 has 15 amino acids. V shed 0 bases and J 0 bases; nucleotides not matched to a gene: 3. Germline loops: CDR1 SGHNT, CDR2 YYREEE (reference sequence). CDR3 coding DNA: TGTGCCAGCAGCTTGGGCCCAGGGGGCTCCTACGAGCAGTACTTC. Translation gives CASSLGPGGSYEQYF.

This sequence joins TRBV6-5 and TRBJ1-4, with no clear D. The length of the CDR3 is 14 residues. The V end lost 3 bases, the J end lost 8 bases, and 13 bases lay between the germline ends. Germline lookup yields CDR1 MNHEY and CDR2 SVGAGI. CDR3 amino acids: CASSYGAEGEKLFF. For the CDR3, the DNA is TGTGCCAGCAGTTATGGAGCAGAAGGCGAAAAACTGTTTTTT.

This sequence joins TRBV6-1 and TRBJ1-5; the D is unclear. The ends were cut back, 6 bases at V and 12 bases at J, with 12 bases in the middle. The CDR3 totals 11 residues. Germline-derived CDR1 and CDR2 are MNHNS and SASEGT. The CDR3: CASSLLGYQHF. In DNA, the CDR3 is TGTGCCAGCAGCCTACTAGGGTACCAGCATTTT.

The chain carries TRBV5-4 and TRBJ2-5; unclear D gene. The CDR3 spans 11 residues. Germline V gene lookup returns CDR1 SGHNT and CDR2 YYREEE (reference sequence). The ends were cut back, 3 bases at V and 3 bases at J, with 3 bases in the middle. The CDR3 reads CASSSKETQYF. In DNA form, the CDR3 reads TGTGCCAGCAGCTCAAAAGAGACCCAGTACTTC.

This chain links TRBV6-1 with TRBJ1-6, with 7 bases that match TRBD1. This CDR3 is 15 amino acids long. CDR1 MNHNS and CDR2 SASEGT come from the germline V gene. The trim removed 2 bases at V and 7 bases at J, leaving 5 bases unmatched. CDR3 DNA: TGTGCCAGCAGTGAACTGGGACAGATCAATTCACCCCTCCACTTT. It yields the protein CASSELGQINSPLHF.

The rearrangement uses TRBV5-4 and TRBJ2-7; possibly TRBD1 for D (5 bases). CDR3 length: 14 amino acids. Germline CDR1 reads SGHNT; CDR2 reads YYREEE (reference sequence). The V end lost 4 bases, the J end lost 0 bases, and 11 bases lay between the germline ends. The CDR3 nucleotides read TGTGCCAGCAGCGATCTGGACACCTCCTACGAGCAGTACTTC. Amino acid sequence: CASSDLDTSYEQYF.

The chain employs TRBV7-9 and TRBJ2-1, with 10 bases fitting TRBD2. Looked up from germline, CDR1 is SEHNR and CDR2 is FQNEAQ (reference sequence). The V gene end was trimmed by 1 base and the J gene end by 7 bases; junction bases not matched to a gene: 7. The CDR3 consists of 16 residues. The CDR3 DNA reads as TGTGCCAGCAGCTTAGAAGCGGGGGGGCTGGGGAATGAGCAGTTCTTC. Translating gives CASSLEAGGLGNEQFF. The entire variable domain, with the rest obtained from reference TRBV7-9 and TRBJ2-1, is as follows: DTGVSQNPRHKITKRGQNVTFRCDPISEHNRLYWYRQTLGQGPEFLTYFQNEAQLEKSRLLSDRFSAERPKGSFSTLEIQRTEQGDSAMYLCASSLEAGGLGNEQFFGPGTRLTVL.

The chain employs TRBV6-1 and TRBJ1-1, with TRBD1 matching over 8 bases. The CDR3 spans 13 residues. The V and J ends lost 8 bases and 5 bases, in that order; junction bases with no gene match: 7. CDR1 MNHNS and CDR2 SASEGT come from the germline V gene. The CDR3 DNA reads TGTGCCAGCGACGACAGGGGAGTTACTGAAGCTTTCTTT. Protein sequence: CASDDRGVTEAFF.